Following are 11 T cell receptor beta chains from one sample sequenced in a study of vaccination effects on CD4 cells after COVID-19. The data were produced by immunoSEQ multiplex PCR, yet TCRdb's version contains in-frame clones alone and is incomplete. The sample yields 45,000 to 75,000 clones, 60% to 85% seen once. Their cognate antigens are unknown. Cultured cells yielded isolated CD4+ T cells after around 9 days. The sample in question was CD4+ T cells from PBMCs cultured without peptide, obtained before COVID-19 vaccination. All receptors derive from a human donor who received a COVID-19 vaccine.

The genes are TRBV3-1 (or the pseudogene TRBV3-2) and TRBJ2-1; D unresolved. CDR3 size: 16 residues. Trimming cost V 0 bases and J 1 base, with 10 bases left between them. Germline CDR1 is LGHDT and CDR2 is YNNKEL (reference sequence). CDR3 in DNA: TGTGCCAGCAGCCAAGATATCTGGGAATCCTACAATGAGCAGTTCTTC. Translating gives CASSQDIWESYNEQFF.

This rearrangement joins TRBV29-1 to TRBJ2-1; TRBD1 matches 8 bases. The CDR3 consists of 15 residues. V lost 0 bases and J lost 6; bases outside the gene matches: 7. Germline V CDR1 and CDR2: SQVTM, ANQGSEA. In DNA, the CDR3 is TGCAGCGTTGAAGATCTAACAGGGGGATTCAATGAGCAGTTCTTC. This encodes CSVEDLTGGFNEQFF.

This rearrangement joins TRBV19 to TRBJ1-4; D remains unclear. The V and J ends lost 2 bases and 0 bases respectively, with 7 bases between them. Germline V CDR1 and CDR2: LNHDA, SQIVND (reference sequence). The CDR3 runs 15 residues. CDR3 DNA sequence: TGTGCCAGTAGTATAACCCCAGCAACTAATGAAAAACTGTTTTTT. Translated, it gives CASSITPATNEKLFF.

CDR3: CASSRALRGYSYEQYV. The CDR3 nucleotides are TGTGCCAGCAGTCGCGCCCTCAGGGGTTACTCCTACGAGCAGTACGTC. J is TRBJ2-7 and V is TRBV28; possibly TRBD1 for D (6 bases). Deletions cut 5 bases from V and 0 bases from J, with 17 bases between. Germline V gene sequence: CDR1 MDHEN, CDR2 SYDVKM. This CDR3 has 16 amino acids.

The V call is TRBV24-1, the J call TRBJ1-5, with TRBD1 as a possible D gene (6 bases). Between the trimmed V and J ends, which lost 2 bases and 0 bases, there was a span of 10 bases. In germline, CDR1 is KGHDR, CDR2 SFDVKD. The CDR3 spans 16 residues. Here the CDR3 DNA reads TGTGCCACCAGTGATTCCAGGGGAGGTAGCAATCAGCCCCAGCATTTT. Its translation is CATSDSRGGSNQPQHF.

The chain couples TRBV27 to TRBJ1-2; D remains unclear. V gave up 8 bases and J gave up 8 bases, with 18 bases separating them. Per germline, CDR1 MNHEY and CDR2 SMNVEV (reference sequence). There are 13 residues in the CDR3. The CDR3, as DNA: TGTGCCAGCGGCGAACGGACGGGCCGCGGCTACACCTTC. Translation gives CASGERTGRGYTF.

This clone was recorded a few times. The chain couples TRBV6-5 to TRBJ1-2, with D tentatively TRBD1 (6 bases). The CDR3 has 14 amino acids. The germline V and J ends were trimmed by 5 bases and 2 bases, with 12 bases remaining between them. In germline, CDR1 is MNHEY, CDR2 SVGAGI. DNA of the CDR3: TGTGCCAGCAGTCGACAGGTATCCAACTATGGCTACACCTTC. Translation: CASSRQVSNYGYTF.

The V and J genes are TRBV5-5 and TRBJ1-5; D gene unclear. V dropped 2 bases and J dropped 1 base, with 7 bases sitting between them. Germline V gives CDR1 SGHKS, CDR2 YYEKEE (reference sequence). CDR3 length: 14 amino acids. The CDR3 nucleotides read TGTGCCAGCAGCTTCGATCAAAGCAATCAGCCCCAGCATTTT. Protein: CASSFDQSNQPQHF.

The chain has TRBV3-1 (or the pseudogene TRBV3-2) and TRBJ2-1, with TRBD2 matching 8 bases. The CDR3 has 18 residues. The junction had 17 bases not matched to a gene; V was cut back by 4 bases and J by 6 bases. In germline, CDR1 is LGHDT, CDR2 YNNKEL (reference sequence). The CDR3 reads CASSLGDGGASRRNEQFF. In DNA, the CDR3 is TGTGCCAGCAGCCTGGGGGACGGGGGGGCGTCGAGACGCAATGAGCAGTTCTTC.

The chain is built from TRBV24-1 and TRBJ2-5, with 7 positions matching TRBD1. The CDR3 spans 16 residues. Trimming removed 4 bases from V and 4 bases from J; junction bases left unmatched: 11. Germline values: CDR1 KGHDR, CDR2 SFDVKD. The CDR3 DNA sequence: TGTGCCACCAGTGAATCTCGGCAGGGGGTAAGAGAGACCCAGTACTTC. Residues: CATSESRQGVRETQYF.

The chain is built from TRBV18 and TRBJ2-5; D may be TRBD1 (5 bases). This CDR3 has 17 residues. Trimming pared 3 bases from V and 1 base from J, leaving 18 bases between. Looked up from germline, CDR1 is KGHSH and CDR2 is LQKENI. The CDR3 nucleotides are TGTGCCAGCTCACCGCCTAATAGCCTAAGGGGCCAAGAGACCCAGTACTTC. Its translation: CASSPPNSLRGQETQYF.